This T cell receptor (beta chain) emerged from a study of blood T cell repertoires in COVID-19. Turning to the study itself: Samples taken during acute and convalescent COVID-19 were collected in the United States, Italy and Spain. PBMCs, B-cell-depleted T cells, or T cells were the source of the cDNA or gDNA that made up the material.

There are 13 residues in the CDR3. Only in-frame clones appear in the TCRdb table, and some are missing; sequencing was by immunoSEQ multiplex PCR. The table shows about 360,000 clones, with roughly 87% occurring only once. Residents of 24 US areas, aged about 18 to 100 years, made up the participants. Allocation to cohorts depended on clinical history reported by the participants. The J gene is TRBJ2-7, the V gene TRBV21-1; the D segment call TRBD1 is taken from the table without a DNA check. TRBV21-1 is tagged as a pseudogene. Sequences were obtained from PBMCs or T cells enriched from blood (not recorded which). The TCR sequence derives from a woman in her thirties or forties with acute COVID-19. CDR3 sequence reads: CASSKAGTYEQYF. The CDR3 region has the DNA TGTGCCAGCAGCAAGGCAGGAACCTACGAGCAGTACTTC.